This is a list of T cell receptor beta chains from one sample in a study of T cells after yellow fever vaccination. TCRdb processed the 5' RACE reads anew with MiXCR; each CDR3 protein has one entry. Here the sample spans 200,000 to 300,000 distinct CDR3 sequences, 6% to 8% being singletons. This sample comprised CD4+ T cells sorted from PBMCs, obtained on the day of the yellow fever booster vaccination. The receptors shown here come from a man aged 25-40 years who received the YFV17D yellow fever vaccine. Each CDR3 is given with its conserved first and last residue. A D gene is named only where the DNA matches it firmly. A row's size may be missing; if present it is once, few, many or a size class.

DNA: TGTGCCAGCAGCTTAGGGGGGCGGGAGGGCAACTTCGAGCAGTACTTC
CDR3: CASSLGGREGNFEQYF
D: TRBD2
V: TRBV7-2
size: many
J: TRBJ2-7

DNA: TGTGCCAGCAGCCCTAGCCCTACTCGCAATCAGCCCCAGCATTTT
CDR3: CASSPSPTRNQPQHF
D: -
V: TRBV7-2
size: few
J: TRBJ1-5

DNA: TGTGCCAGCAGTCGGGGACAGGGCCGTAATGGCTACACCTTC
CDR3: CASSRGQGRNGYTF
D: TRBD1
V: TRBV6-1
size: -
J: TRBJ1-2

DNA: TGTGCCAGCAGCGTACTCCAGGGTGGCCACAATGAGCAGTTCTTC
CDR3: CASSVLQGGHNEQFF
D: -
V: TRBV9
size: few
J: TRBJ2-1

DNA: TGCGCCAGCAGCCTGTTTCCGGGACTCCAAGAGACCCAGTACTTC
CDR3: CASSLFPGLQETQYF
D: -
V: TRBV5-1
size: few
J: TRBJ2-5

DNA: TGTGCCAGCAGTTACTCGACACGAACCTACAATGAGCAGTTCTTC
CDR3: CASSYSTRTYNEQFF
D: -
V: TRBV6-2/TRBV6-3
size: -
J: TRBJ2-1

DNA: TGTGCCAGCTGGGAGGGGATGTCCTACGAGCAGTACTTC
CDR3: CASWEGMSYEQYF
D: TRBD2
V: TRBV7-2
size: few
J: TRBJ2-7

DNA: TGCGCCAGCAGCTCGCCGGGACAGGGCTATGGCTACACCTTC
CDR3: CASSSPGQGYGYTF
D: TRBD1
V: TRBV5-1
size: few
J: TRBJ1-2

DNA: TGTGCCAGCACCTTTGAAATAAGGGGACCCTCGGATCTCACGTACGAGCAGTACTTC
CDR3: CASTFEIRGPSDLTYEQYF
D: -
V: TRBV27
size: -
J: TRBJ2-7

DNA: TGTGCCAGCAGTCTCCGGCCCGTCTCTGTGGCCAACGTCCTGACTTTC
CDR3: CASSLRPVSVANVLTF
D: -
V: TRBV6-2/TRBV6-3
size: -
J: TRBJ2-6

DNA: TGTGCCTGGAGTAATTCTAGGCTAGCGGGAGCGGGTTACAATGAGCAGTTCTTC
CDR3: CAWSNSRLAGAGYNEQFF
D: TRBD2
V: TRBV30
size: -
J: TRBJ2-1

DNA: TGTGCCAGCAGCGCAGGGACGTTGAACACCATATATTTT
CDR3: CASSAGTLNTIYF
D: -
V: TRBV12-3/TRBV12-4
size: few
J: TRBJ1-3

DNA: TGTGCCAGCAGCTTGAGGGGACTAGCAGTCAGTACGCAGTATTTT
CDR3: CASSLRGLAVSTQYF
D: TRBD2
V: TRBV7-9
size: few
J: TRBJ2-3

DNA: TGTGCCAGCAGTTACAGGCCTTTTACCGCGGAGACCCAGTACTTC
CDR3: CASSYRPFTAETQYF
D: -
V: TRBV6-5
size: many
J: TRBJ2-5

DNA: TGTGCCACAGCCGGGACAGGGAGAAATGAGCAGTTCTTC
CDR3: CATAGTGRNEQFF
D: TRBD1
V: TRBV24-1
size: -
J: TRBJ2-1

DNA: TGTGCCAGCAGACCCGGGACTAGCGGGAGCTACGAGCAGTACTTC
CDR3: CASRPGTSGSYEQYF
D: TRBD2
V: TRBV3-1
size: few
J: TRBJ2-7

DNA: TGTGCCTGGAGTCCCCCCGCCTACTACGAGCAGTACTTC
CDR3: CAWSPPAYYEQYF
D: -
V: TRBV30
size: -
J: TRBJ2-7